What follows are 10 T cell receptor beta chains derived from one specimen sequenced in a study of breast tumors, draining lymph nodes, adjacent tissues. From the multiplex PCR reads, TCRdb called clonotypes with MiXCR, one entry per CDR3 protein. The table includes roughly 130,000 distinct CDR3 sequences, roughly 33% detected once. Axillary draining lymph nodes of breast cancer patients supplied the node samples. Sequencing input: axillary lymph node tissue. The source of these receptors is a female donor with breast cancer. Some clones in this sample may be carry-over from other donors' samples.

This clonotype was observed many times. The CDR3 loop reads CSAARTSGADTQYF. The CDR3 coding sequence is TGCAGTGCTGCTCGGACTAGCGGCGCAGATACGCAGTATTTT. The genes are TRBV20-1 and TRBJ2-3; 10 bases line up with TRBD2. Looked up from germline, CDR1 is DFQATT and CDR2 is SNEGSKA (reference sequence). The CDR3 contains 14 residues. Trimming cost V 5 bases and J 4 bases; bases outside gene matches: 6.

This sequence joins TRBV18 and TRBJ1-1; D call uncertain. The length of the CDR3 is 16 residues. CDR1 is KGHSH and CDR2 is LQKENI in the germline V gene. The V end lost 0 bases, the J end lost 0 bases, and 11 bases lay between the germline ends. The CDR3 here is CASSPPGDTLNTEAFF. In DNA, the CDR3 is TGTGCCAGCTCACCACCGGGAGACACCTTGAACACTGAAGCTTTCTTT.

About this clonotype: Given a much more abundant clone one base away, this may be a read error. This CDR3 reads CSAKAGTPKAYEQYF. The CDR3 DNA sequence: TGCAGTGCTAAAGCCGGGACCCCAAAGGCGTACGAGCAGTACTTC. The rearrangement joins TRBV20-1 to TRBJ2-7; D is perhaps TRBD1 or TRBD2 (5 bases each). Germline assignment: CDR1 DFQATT and CDR2 SNEGSKA (reference sequence). V was pared by 4 bases and J by 4 bases, with 20 bases between. The CDR3 length is 15 residues.

In this sample, this clonotype turned up many times. V and J are TRBV12-3 or TRBV12-4 and TRBJ1-6; D unclear. The CDR3 consists of 15 residues. V gave up 2 bases and J gave up 0 bases, with 5 bases separating them. The CDR3 DNA reads TGTGCCAGCAGTTTACAGAGCTCCTATAATTCACCCCTCCACTTT. It yields the protein CASSLQSSYNSPLHF.

The chain links TRBV4-1 to TRBJ1-4, with TRBD1 identical over 10 bases. Germline CDR1 is MGHRA and CDR2 is YSYEKL. V shed 4 bases, J shed 6 bases, and the junction held 2 bases outside the gene matches. The CDR3 sequence is 14 residues long. CDR3 nucleotides: TGCGCCAGCAGCCCCGGGACAGGGGATGAAAAACTGTTTTTT. Protein: CASSPGTGDEKLFF.

At least ten counts were recorded for this clonotype. CDR3 DNA sequence: TGTGCCAGCAGAATAAGACAGGGGAATTCACCCCTCCACTTT. It translates to CASRIRQGNSPLHF. The chain uses TRBV6-5 and TRBJ1-6, with 8 bases lining up with TRBD1. CDR1 MNHEY and CDR2 SVGAGI come from the germline V gene. The V segment lost 6 bases and the J segment 7 bases; nucleotides outside the gene matches: 5. The CDR3 contains 14 residues.

This clonotype was recorded at least ten times. The chain couples TRBV19 to TRBJ2-7, with a weak D call TRBD2 (6 bases). The CDR3 spans 15 residues. Trimming removed 7 bases at V and 2 bases at J, with 18 bases between. Germline CDR1 is LNHDA and CDR2 is SQIVND (reference sequence). The CDR3 sequence is CASTPWRVITYEQYV. Written as DNA, the CDR3 is TGTGCCAGTACTCCGTGGAGGGTTATCACCTACGAGCAGTACGTC.

This clonotype was observed at least ten times. V and J are TRBV5-6 and TRBJ2-1; a weak D match, TRBD2 (6 bases). The CDR3 totals 13 residues. Germline CDR1 and CDR2: SGHDT and YYEEEE. The V end lost 7 bases, the J end lost 3 bases, and 11 bases lay between the germline ends. CDR3: CASGGLGYNEQFF. CDR3 DNA: TGTGCCAGCGGAGGGCTGGGCTACAATGAGCAGTTCTTC.

Concerning this clonotype itself: This may be a read error, as it is one base from a much larger clone. The V and J genes are TRBV5-1 and TRBJ2-1; D uncertain. This CDR3 region has 12 residues. Per the germline V gene, CDR1 is SGHRS and CDR2 is YFSETQ. The CDR3 DNA follows: TGCGCCAGCAGCTTGGTATCGATGGAGCACTTCTTC. Amino acid sequence: CASSLVSMEHFF.

The V and J genes are TRBV29-1 and TRBJ1-2; possible D gene TRBD1, 5 bases. The CDR3 is 13 amino acids. Trimming cost V 6 bases and J 3 bases, with 14 bases left between them. Germline values: CDR1 SQVTM, CDR2 ANQGSEA. CDR3 sequence: CSVGLGGYYGYTF. CDR3 coding DNA: TGCAGCGTAGGGTTGGGGGGGTACTATGGCTACACCTTC.